This TCR beta chain originates from a study of shared clonotypes between healthy human individuals. Terminally differentiated effector memory CD45RA+ cells were excluded from the naive CD8 cells, which were CD45RO-negative and positively selected for CCR7. Trimming removed 4 bases from V and 6 bases from J, with 10 bases in between. Germline V gene data show CDR1 as MGHDK and CDR2 as SYGVNS. This CDR3 comprises 13 residues. Clones were sequenced by immunoSEQ multiplex PCR, and TCRdb holds only the in-frame ones, with some missing. This table holds under 1 million clones, about 97% found once. The sequenced sample was naive CD8+ T cells sorted from blood. The source is a man aged 25-40 years in good health. This rearrangement joins TRBV25-1 to TRBJ2-1; no clear D gene. The CDR3 DNA sequence: TGTGCCAGCAGTGCCACTATATTCAATGAGCAGTTCTTC. Encoded protein: CASSATIFNEQFF.